This TCR beta chain was identified in a study of blood T cell repertoires in COVID-19. As for the study in general: Samples taken during acute and convalescent COVID-19 were collected in the United States, Italy and Spain. The cDNA or gDNA used as material had been derived from T cells, B-cell-depleted T cells, or PBMCs.

Patients from Seattle were sampled longitudinally, starting during active infection. The assay was immunoSEQ multiplex PCR, and TCRdb's table has in-frame clones only and misses some. The sample holds roughly 340,000 clones, about 89% seen once. This CDR3 comprises 16 residues. Trimming removed 4 bases from V and 0 bases from J; junction bases left unmatched: 5. Germline CDR1 reads SNHLY; CDR2 reads FYNNEI. Specimen: peripheral blood. The chain employs TRBV2 and TRBJ1-3, with 8 bases fitting TRBD1. This receptor was obtained from a woman aged 45-60 years with COVID-19, enrolled during active disease. DNA of the CDR3: TGTGCCAGCAGTGGACCGACAGGGGTCTCTGGAAACACCATATATTTT. It codes for CASSGPTGVSGNTIYF.